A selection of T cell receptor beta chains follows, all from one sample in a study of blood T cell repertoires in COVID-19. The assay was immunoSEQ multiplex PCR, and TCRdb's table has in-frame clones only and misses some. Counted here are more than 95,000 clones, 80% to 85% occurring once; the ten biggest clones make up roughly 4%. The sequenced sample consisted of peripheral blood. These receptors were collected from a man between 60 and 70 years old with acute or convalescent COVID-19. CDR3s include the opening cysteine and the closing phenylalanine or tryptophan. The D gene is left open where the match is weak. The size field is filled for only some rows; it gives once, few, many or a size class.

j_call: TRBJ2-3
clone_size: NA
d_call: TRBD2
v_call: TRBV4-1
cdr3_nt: TGCGCCAGCAGCCAAAACATAGCGGGAAGCAGCACAGATACGCAGTATTTT
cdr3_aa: CASSQNIAGSSTDTQYF

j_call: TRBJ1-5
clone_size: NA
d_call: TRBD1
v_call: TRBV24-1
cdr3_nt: TGTGCCACCAGCCCACAGGGGGGGGGTAATCAGCCCCAGCATTTT
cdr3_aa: CATSPQGGGNQPQHF

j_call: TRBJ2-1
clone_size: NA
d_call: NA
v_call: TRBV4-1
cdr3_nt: TGCGCCAGCAGCCAACCTGCCCCAACCAGAGGCAATGAGCAGTTCTTC
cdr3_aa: CASSQPAPTRGNEQFF

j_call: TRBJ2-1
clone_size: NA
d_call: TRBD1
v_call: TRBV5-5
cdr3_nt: TGTGCCAGCAGCTTGGTGGGGGACAGGGGGAATGAGCAGTTCTTC
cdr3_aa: CASSLVGDRGNEQFF

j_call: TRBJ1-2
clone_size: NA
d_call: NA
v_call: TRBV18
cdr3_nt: TGTGCCAGCTCACCAATTGTAGCAGGGAATGGCTACACCTTC
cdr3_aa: CASSPIVAGNGYTF

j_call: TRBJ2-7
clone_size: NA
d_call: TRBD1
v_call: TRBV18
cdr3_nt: TGTGCCAGCTCATCGACAGGGTCGTTCTACGAGCAGTACTTC
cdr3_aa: CASSSTGSFYEQYF

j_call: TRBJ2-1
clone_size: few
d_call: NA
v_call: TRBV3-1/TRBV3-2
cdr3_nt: TGTGCCAGCAGCCAAGGGCATTCCTACAATGAGCAGTTCTTC
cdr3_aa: CASSQGHSYNEQFF

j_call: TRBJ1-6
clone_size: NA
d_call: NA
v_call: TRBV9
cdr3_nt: TGTGCCAGCAGCGAAGAGGGGGGGAGCTCCTATAATTCACCCCTCCACTTT
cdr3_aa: CASSEEGGSSYNSPLHF

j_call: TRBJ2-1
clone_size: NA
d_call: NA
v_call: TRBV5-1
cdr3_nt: TGCGCCAGCAACCTAGACAGGCCCTCCTACAATGAGCAGTTCTTC
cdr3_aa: CASNLDRPSYNEQFF

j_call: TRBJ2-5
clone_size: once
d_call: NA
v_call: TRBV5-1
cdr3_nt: TGCGCCAGCAGCTTGGGACCAGCGGGTAGCCAAGAGACCCAGTACTTC
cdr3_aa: CASSLGPAGSQETQYF

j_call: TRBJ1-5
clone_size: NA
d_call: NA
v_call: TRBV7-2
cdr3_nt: TGTGCCAGCAGCTTAGTCTGGGCTAGCAATCAGCCCCAGCATTTT
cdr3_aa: CASSLVWASNQPQHF

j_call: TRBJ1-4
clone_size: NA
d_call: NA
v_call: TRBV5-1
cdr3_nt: TGCGCCAGCAGCTTGGACGGGGTAACTAATGAAAAACTGTTTTTT
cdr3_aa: CASSLDGVTNEKLFF

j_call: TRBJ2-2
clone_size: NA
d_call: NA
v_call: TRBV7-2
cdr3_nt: TGTGCCAGCAGCTTAGCGTTAATCACCGGGGAGCTGTTTTTT
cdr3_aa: CASSLALITGELFF

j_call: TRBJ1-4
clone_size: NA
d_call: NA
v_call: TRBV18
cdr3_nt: TGTGCCAGCTCACCACCGGGGGGGCGCGATGAAAAACTGTTTTTT
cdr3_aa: CASSPPGGRDEKLFF

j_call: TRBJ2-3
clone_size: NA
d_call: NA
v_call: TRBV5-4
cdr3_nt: TGTGCCAGCAGCTTGGATAACAGTCAAGGAGATACGCAGTATTTT
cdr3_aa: CASSLDNSQGDTQYF

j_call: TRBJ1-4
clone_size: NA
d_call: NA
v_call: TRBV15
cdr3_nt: TGTGCCACCAGCAGGGACCGGGGAAATGAAAAACTGTTTTTT
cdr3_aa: CATSRDRGNEKLFF

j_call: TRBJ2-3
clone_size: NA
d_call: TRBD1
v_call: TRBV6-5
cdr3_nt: TGTGCCAGCAGATTACAGGGGAGCACAGATACGCAGTATTTT
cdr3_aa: CASRLQGSTDTQYF

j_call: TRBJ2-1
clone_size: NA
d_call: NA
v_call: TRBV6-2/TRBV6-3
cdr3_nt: TGTGCCAGCAGTACCCCGCCGAGTGAGCAGTTCTTC
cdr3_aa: CASSTPPSEQFF

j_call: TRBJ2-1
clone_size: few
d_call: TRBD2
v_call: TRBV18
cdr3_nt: TGTGCCAGCTCACCCTCGGGGGCGGGAGGATTAAATGAGCAGTTCTTC
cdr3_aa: CASSPSGAGGLNEQFF

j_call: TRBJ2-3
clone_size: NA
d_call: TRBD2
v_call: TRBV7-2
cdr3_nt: TGTGCCAGCAGCTTAGACCCGGGACTAGCGGGAGTTAGCACAGATACGCAGTATTTT
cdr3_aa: CASSLDPGLAGVSTDTQYF

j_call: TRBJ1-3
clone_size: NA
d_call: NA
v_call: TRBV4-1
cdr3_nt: TGCGCCAGCAGCCGTCAAGGCGGCAAGACCTCTGGAAACACCATATATTTT
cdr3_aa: CASSRQGGKTSGNTIYF

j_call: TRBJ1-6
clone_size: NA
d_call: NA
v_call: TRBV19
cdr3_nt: TGTGCCACCTCAGCGAGCTCCTATAATTCACCCCTCCACTTT
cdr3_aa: CATSASSYNSPLHF

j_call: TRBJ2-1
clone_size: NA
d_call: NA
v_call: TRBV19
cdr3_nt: TGTGCCAGTAGTATAGATCACCCCCCAGCGATGAATGAGCAGTTCTTC
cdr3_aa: CASSIDHPPAMNEQFF

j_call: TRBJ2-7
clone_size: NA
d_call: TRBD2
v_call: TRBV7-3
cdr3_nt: TGTGCCAGCAGCACAGCGGGGGGAGGCTACGAGCAGTACTTC
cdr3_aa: CASSTAGGGYEQYF

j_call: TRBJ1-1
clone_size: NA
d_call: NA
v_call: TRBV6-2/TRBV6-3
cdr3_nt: TGTGCCAGCAGCCCAACCAGGGCTACTTGGACTGAAGCTTTCTTT
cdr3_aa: CASSPTRATWTEAFF

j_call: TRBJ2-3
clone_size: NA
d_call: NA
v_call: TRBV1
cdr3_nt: TGCACCAGCAGCCAACTTTTCCCAAACAACACAGATACGCAGTATTTT
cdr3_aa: CTSSQLFPNNTDTQYF

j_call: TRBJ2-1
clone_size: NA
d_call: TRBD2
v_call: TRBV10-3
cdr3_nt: TGTGCCATCAGTCCGGGAGCGGGGGCCAACAATGAGCAGTTCTTC
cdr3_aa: CAISPGAGANNEQFF

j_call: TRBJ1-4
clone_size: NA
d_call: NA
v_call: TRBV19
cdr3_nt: TGTGCCAGTAGTCCCGGGACTGCAACTAATGAAAAACTGTTTTTT
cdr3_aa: CASSPGTATNEKLFF

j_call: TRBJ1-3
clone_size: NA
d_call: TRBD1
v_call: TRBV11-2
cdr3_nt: TGTGCCAGCAGCCCGTGGACAGGGACTGGAAACACCATATATTTT
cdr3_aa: CASSPWTGTGNTIYF

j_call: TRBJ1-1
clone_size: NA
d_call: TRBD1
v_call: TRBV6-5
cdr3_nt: TGTGCCAGCAGTCGGGACAGGGTGGGCACTGAAGCTTTCTTT
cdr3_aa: CASSRDRVGTEAFF

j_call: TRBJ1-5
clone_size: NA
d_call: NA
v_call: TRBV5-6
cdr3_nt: TGTGCCAGCAGCTTGATGCAGGGCGACGGTCAGCCCCAGCATTTT
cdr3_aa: CASSLMQGDGQPQHF

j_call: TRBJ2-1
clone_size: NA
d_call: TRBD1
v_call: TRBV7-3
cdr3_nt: TGTGCCAGCAGCCCGATTCCGGGACAGGGGTCCTACAATGAGCAGTTCTTC
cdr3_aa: CASSPIPGQGSYNEQFF

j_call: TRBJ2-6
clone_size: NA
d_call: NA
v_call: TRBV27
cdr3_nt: TGTGCCAGCAGTCCGAGTGGGGCCAACGTCCTGACTTTC
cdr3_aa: CASSPSGANVLTF

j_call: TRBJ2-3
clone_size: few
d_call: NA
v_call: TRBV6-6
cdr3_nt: TGTGCCAGCAGTTACCCGCAGGGGAGCACAGATACGCAGTATTTT
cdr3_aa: CASSYPQGSTDTQYF

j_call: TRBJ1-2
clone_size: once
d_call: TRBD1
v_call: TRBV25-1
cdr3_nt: TGTGCCAGCAGTGCCGGACAGGGCCACTATGGCTACACCTTC
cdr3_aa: CASSAGQGHYGYTF

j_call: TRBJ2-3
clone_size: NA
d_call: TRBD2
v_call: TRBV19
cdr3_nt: TGTGCCAGTAGTTCGGGACTAGCGGAGTCCCTTCCCCACACAGATACGCAGTATTTT
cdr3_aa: CASSSGLAESLPHTDTQYF

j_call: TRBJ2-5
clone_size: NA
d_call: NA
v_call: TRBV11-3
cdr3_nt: TGTGCCAGCAGCCCCAACAGGGTTTCAGAGACCCAGTACTTC
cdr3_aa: CASSPNRVSETQYF

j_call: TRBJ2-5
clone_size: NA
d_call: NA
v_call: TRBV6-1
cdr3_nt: TGTGCCAGCAGTGAGGGCCAGTCAGGGGAGACCCAGTACTTC
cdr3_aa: CASSEGQSGETQYF

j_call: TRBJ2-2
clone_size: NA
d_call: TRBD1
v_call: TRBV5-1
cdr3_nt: TGCGCCAGCAGCCTGGGACAGGGTCACACCGGGGAGCTGTTTTTT
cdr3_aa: CASSLGQGHTGELFF

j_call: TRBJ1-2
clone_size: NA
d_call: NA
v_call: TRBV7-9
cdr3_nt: TGTGCCAGCAGCCTAGGGGGGCACGATGGCTACACCTTC
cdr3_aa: CASSLGGHDGYTF

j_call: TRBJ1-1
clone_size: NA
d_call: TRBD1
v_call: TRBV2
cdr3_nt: TGTGCCAGCACCAGGGGGGAGAACACTGAAGCTTTCTTT
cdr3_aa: CASTRGENTEAFF

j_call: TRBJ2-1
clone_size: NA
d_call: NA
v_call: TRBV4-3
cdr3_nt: TGCGCCAGCAGCCAAGATTGGAGGGCTCAGGTCTTC
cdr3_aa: CASSQDWRAQVF

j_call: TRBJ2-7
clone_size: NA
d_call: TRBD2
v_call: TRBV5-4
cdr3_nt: TGTGCCAGCAGCTTGTGGCGGGGGGACTCCTACGAGCAGTACTTC
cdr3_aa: CASSLWRGDSYEQYF

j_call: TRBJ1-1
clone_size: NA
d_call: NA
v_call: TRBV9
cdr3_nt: TGTGCCAGCAGCGTACGTGAGGACACTGAAGCTTTCTTT
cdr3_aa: CASSVREDTEAFF

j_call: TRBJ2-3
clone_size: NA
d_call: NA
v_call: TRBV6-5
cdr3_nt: TGTGCCAGCAGGGGCTCCCCCCGCACAGATACGCAGTATTTT
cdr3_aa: CASRGSPRTDTQYF

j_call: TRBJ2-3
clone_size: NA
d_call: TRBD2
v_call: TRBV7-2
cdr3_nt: TGTGCCAGCAGTTTTGGGACTAGCTTCACAGATACGCAGTATTTT
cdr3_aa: CASSFGTSFTDTQYF

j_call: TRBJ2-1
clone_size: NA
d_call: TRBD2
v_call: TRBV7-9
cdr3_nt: TGTGCCAGCAGCGCCTCTAGCGGGAGGCCCGATGAGCAGTTCTTC
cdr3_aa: CASSASSGRPDEQFF

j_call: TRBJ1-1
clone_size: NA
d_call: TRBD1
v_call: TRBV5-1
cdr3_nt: TGCGCCAGCAGCTTCAACCCAGGGGGAGGCACTGAAGCTTTCTTT
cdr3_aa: CASSFNPGGGTEAFF